This T cell receptor (beta chain) was recorded in a study of cytomegalovirus exposure and HLA in healthy donors. Findings and caveats of the study: V segments that were indistinguishable, TRBV6-2 and TRBV6-3 among them, were omitted from analysis.

Whereas donors were nominally healthy upon sampling, unrecorded immune exposures were probable. A remark on this clone: Its antigen is currently unknown.

The V gene's germline CDR1 is GTSNPN and CDR2 SVGIG (reference sequence). The CDR3 loop spans 14 amino acids. J lost 2 bases, V lost 6 bases, and 7 bases had no gene match. The PCR contained 60 Vbeta and 13 Jbeta primers. Only in-frame clones appear in the TCRdb table, and some are missing; sequencing was by immunoSEQ multiplex PCR. The sample records some 160,000 clones, roughly 80% being singletons. The V and J genes are TRBV30 and TRBJ1-2; 9 nucleotides agree with TRBD1. Sequencing used PBMCs. The clonotype was recovered from a woman aged 25 to 39 in good health and CMV-seronegative. For the CDR3, the DNA is TGTGCCTGCTCCTCCGGACAGGGGAACTATGGCTACACCTTC. Amino acids: CACSSGQGNYGYTF.